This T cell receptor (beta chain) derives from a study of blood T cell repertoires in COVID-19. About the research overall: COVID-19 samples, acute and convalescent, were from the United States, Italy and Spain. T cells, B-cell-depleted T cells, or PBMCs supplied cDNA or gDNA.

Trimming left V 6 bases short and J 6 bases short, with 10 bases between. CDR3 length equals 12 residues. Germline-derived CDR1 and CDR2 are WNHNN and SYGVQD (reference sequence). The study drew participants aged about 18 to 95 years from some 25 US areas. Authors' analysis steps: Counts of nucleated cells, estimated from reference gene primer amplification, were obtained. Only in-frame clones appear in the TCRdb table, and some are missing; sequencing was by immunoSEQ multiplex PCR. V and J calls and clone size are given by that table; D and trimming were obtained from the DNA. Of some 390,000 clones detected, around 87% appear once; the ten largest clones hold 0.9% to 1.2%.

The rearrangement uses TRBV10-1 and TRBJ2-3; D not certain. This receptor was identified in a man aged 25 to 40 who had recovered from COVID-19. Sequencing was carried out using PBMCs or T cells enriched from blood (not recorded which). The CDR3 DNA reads TGCGCCAGCAGGCTGACTGCGGATACGCAGTATTTT. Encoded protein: CASRLTADTQYF.